This T cell receptor beta chain was recovered during a study of blood T cells in healthy people across ages. A second PCR of roughly 7 to 11 cycles used a sample-barcoded 5' primer and a J-beta primer mix. TCRdb reprocessed the 5' RACE reads via MiXCR and lists one record per CDR3 protein. The table lists approximately 800,000 distinct CDR3 sequences, around 68% of them singletons. Whole-study findings and limits: Unknown CMV status may confound age-related changes in expanded clones. Age advanced and TCR beta diversity per million T cells fell, roughly linearly.

This clonotype was detected a few times. What it binds is unknown. V lost 7 bases and J 14 bases, leaving 19 bases between the germline ends. The CDR3 runs 12 residues. The sequence came from a young man in good health. This chain links TRBV12-3 or TRBV12-4 with TRBJ2-3; D ambiguous. What was sequenced was blood. CDR3 in DNA: TGTGCCAGCACCCTTCTTGGAACCGGTGTGTATTTT. Residues: CASTLLGTGVYF.